Listed below are T cell receptor beta chains from one sample, sequenced in a study of blood T cell repertoires in COVID-19. Sequenced by immunoSEQ multiplex PCR; TCRdb stores in-frame clones only, minus some. The sample includes 250,000 to 300,000 clones, 75% to 90% of them seen just once. Sequenced input: peripheral blood. The receptor source for this set is a man aged 45-65 years with acute or convalescent COVID-19. Each CDR3 is given without its conserved first and last residue.

TRBJ1-6,TRBV6-5,ASSQGSPYNSPLH
TRBJ2-2,TRBV4-1,ASSQNRANTGELF
TRBJ2-7,TRBV11-2,ASSLVGTGPYEQY
TRBJ2-7,TRBV18,ASSPERVAHEQY
TRBJ2-6,TRBV4-1,ASSGGQLVSGANVLT
TRBJ2-1,TRBV6-5,ASSWQGADEQF
TRBJ1-2,TRBV3-1/TRBV3-2,ASSQRESYGYT
TRBJ1-1,TRBV10-3,AISEALTDSRRTEAF
TRBJ2-7,TRBV5-4,ASSSGLAGESYEQY
TRBJ1-6,TRBV5-4,ASSSGRDSGNSPLH
TRBJ2-1,TRBV10-3,ATRPGSTYNEQF
TRBJ1-2,TRBV5-6,ASSLVGQNYGYT
TRBJ2-5,TRBV11-2,ASRDTRLAGVQGTQY
TRBJ1-1,TRBV25-1,ASSGYRNEAF
TRBJ1-4,TRBV3-1/TRBV3-2,ASSTGANEKLF
TRBJ2-7,TRBV27,ASSLTGEHYEQY
TRBJ2-1,TRBV6-5,ASSYSLAEAEQF
TRBJ1-5,TRBV4-1,ASSRDISNQPQH
TRBJ1-1,TRBV12-3/TRBV12-4,ASSRGAEAF
TRBJ1-6,TRBV13,ASSFLDRGASPLH
TRBJ2-5,TRBV5-1,ASSSGLAGPGETQY
TRBJ2-3,TRBV24-1,ATSEVSGSPDTQY
TRBJ1-1,TRBV19,ASTPLQDRKNTEAF
TRBJ1-2,TRBV6-5,ASRHSLQSSYGYT
TRBJ1-6,TRBV5-1,ASSLEVLENNSPLH
TRBJ1-1,TRBV2,ASREQGGNTEAF
TRBJ1-1,TRBV6-6,ASSSAGQAVEAF
TRBJ2-3,TRBV7-9,ASSFLAGGTDTQY
TRBJ1-4,TRBV9,ASSPQWTGDEKLF
TRBJ2-7,TRBV12-3/TRBV12-4,ASSLVGGYEQY
TRBJ2-2,TRBV11-3,ASSPGTSRDGELF
TRBJ1-5,TRBV19,ASSIASPRRPQH
TRBJ2-1,TRBV5-1,ASSLGGARNEQF
TRBJ2-4,TRBV4-2,ASSQTHRGAKNIQY
TRBJ1-5,TRBV15,ATSLYPTRGQH
TRBJ2-3,TRBV3-1/TRBV3-2,ASSRGPSEDTQY
TRBJ2-3,TRBV29-1,SVEVAGGRDTQY
TRBJ1-3,TRBV18,ASSPSGVAGNTIY
TRBJ1-2,TRBV9,ASSVTALNGYT
TRBJ2-3,TRBV7-3,ASSLGAADTQY
TRBJ1-5,TRBV18,ASSPQQGQQPQH
TRBJ1-1,TRBV10-3,AIKQNTEAF
TRBJ2-1,TRBV12-3/TRBV12-4,ASTHRWDNGQF